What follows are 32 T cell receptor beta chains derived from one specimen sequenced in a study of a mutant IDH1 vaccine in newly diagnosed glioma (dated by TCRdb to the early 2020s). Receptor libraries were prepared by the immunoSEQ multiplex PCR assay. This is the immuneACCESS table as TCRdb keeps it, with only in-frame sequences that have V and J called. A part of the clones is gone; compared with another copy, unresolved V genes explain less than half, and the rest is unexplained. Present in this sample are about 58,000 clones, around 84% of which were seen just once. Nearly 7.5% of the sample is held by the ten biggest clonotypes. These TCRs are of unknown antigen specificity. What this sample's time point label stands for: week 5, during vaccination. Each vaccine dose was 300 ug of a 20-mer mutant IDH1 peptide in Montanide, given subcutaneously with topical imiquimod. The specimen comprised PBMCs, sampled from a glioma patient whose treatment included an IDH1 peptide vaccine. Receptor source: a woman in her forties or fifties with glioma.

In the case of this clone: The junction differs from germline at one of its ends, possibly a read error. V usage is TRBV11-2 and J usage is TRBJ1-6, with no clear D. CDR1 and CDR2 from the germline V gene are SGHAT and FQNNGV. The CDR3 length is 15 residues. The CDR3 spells CASSVDGAGSSPLHF. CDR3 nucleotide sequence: TGTGCCAGCAGCGTAGACGGCGCGGGTAGCTCACCCCTCCACTTT.

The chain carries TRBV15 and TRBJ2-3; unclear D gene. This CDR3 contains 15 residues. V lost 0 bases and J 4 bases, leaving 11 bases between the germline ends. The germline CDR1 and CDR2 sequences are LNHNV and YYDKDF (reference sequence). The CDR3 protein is CATSRDPLVSDTQYF. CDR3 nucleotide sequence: TGTGCCACCAGCAGAGATCCCCTAGTTTCAGATACGCAGTATTTT.

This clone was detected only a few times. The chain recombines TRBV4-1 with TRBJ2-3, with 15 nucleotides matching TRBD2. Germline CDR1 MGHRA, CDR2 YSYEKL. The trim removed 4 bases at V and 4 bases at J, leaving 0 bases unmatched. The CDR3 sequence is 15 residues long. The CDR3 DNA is TGCGCCAGCAGCCGGACTAGCGGGGGGGCAGATACGCAGTATTTT. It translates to CASSRTSGGADTQYF.

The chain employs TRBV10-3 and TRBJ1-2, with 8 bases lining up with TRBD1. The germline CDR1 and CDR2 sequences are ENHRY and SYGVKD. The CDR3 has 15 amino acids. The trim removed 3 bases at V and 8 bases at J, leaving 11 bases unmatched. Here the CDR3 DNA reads TGTGCCATCAGTGAAAACCGGGACAGGACTTCAGGCTACACCTTC. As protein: CAISENRDRTSGYTF.

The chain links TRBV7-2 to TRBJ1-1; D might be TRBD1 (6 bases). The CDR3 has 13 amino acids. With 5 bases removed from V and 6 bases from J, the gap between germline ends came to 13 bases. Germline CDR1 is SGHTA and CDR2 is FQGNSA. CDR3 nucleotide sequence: TGTGCCAGCAGCGTAATCCGGACAGCTGAAGCTTTCTTT. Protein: CASSVIRTAEAFF. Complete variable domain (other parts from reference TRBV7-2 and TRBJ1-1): GAGVSQSPSNKVTEKGKDVELRCDPISGHTALYWYRQSLGQGLEFLIYFQGNSAPDKSGLPSDRFSAERTGGSVSTLTIQRTQQEDSAVYLCASSVIRTAEAFFGQGTRLTVV.

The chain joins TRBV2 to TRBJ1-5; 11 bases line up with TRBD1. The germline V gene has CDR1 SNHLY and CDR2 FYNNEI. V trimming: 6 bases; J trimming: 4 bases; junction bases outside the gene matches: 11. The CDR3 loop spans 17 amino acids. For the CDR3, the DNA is TGTGCCAGCAGACCACGGACAGGGGGCGCGGGGAATCAGCCCCAGCATTTT. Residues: CASRPRTGGAGNQPQHF. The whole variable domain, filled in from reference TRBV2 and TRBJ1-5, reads EPEVTQTPSHQVTQMGQEVILRCVPISNHLYFYWYRQILGQKVEFLVSFYNNEISEKSEIFDDQFSVERPDGSNFTLKIRSTKLEDSAMYFCASRPRTGGAGNQPQHFGDGTRLSIL.

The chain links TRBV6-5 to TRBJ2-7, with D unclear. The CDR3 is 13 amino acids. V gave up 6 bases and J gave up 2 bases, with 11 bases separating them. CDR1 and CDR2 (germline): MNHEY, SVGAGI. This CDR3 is CASSRAPPYEQYF. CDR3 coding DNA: TGTGCCAGCAGCCGGGCCCCCCCCTACGAGCAGTACTTC.

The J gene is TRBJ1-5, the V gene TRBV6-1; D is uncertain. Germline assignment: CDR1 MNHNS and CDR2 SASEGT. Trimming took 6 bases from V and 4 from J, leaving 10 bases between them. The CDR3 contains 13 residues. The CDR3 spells CASRESRNQPQHF. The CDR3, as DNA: TGTGCCAGCAGAGAGAGTAGAAATCAGCCCCAGCATTTT.

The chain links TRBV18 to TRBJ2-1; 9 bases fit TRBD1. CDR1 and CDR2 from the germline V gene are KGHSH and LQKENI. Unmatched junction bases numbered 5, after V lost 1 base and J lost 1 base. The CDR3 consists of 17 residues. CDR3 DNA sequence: TGTGCCAGCTCACCACAAACAGGGGGCGCTTCCTACAATGAGCAGTTCTTC. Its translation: CASSPQTGGASYNEQFF. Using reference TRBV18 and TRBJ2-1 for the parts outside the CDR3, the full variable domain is NAGVMQNPRHLVRRRGQEARLRCSPMKGHSHVYWYRQLPEEGLKFMVYLQKENIIDESGMPKERFSAEFPKEGPSILRIQQVVRGDSAAYFCASSPQTGGASYNEQFFGPGTRLTVL.

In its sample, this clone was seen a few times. CDR3 region: CASSLVGSRYGYTF. In DNA, the CDR3 is TGTGCCAGCAGCTTAGTGGGGAGTCGGTATGGCTACACCTTC. This sequence joins TRBV7-9 and TRBJ1-2, with no clear D. CDR1 and CDR2 (germline): SEHNR, FQNEAQ (reference sequence). The CDR3 extends over 14 amino acids. Trimming stripped 1 base from V and 5 bases from J, with 11 bases between.

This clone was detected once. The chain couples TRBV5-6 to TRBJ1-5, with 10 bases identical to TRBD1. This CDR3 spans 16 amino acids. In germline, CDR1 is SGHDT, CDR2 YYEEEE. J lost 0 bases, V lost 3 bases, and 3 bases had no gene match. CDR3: CASSYRQGASNQPQHF. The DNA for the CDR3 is TGTGCCAGCAGCTATCGACAGGGGGCTAGCAATCAGCCCCAGCATTTT.

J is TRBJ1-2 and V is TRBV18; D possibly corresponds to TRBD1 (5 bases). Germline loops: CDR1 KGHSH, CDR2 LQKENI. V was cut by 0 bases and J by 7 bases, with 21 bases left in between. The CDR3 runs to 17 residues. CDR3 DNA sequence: TGTGCCAGCTCACCACCGTTTGGGACGGACAACTATGTTGGCTACACCTTC. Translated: CASSPPFGTDNYVGYTF.

The CDR3 bases are TGTGCCAGCAGTTTGGAATACAATCAGCCCCAGCATTTT. Translation: CASSLEYNQPQHF. The rearrangement joins TRBV27 to TRBJ1-5; D remains ambiguous. V was cut by 3 bases and J by 3 bases, with 6 bases left in between. Germline V CDR1 and CDR2: MNHEY, SMNVEV (reference sequence). The CDR3 sequence is 13 residues long.

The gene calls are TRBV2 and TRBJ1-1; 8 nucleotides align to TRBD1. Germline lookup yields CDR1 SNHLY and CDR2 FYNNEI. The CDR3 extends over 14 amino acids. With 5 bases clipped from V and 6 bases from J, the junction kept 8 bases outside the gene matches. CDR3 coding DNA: TGTGCCAGCAGTAAATCCCGACAGGGGTCTGAAGCTTTCTTT. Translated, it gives CASSKSRQGSEAFF.

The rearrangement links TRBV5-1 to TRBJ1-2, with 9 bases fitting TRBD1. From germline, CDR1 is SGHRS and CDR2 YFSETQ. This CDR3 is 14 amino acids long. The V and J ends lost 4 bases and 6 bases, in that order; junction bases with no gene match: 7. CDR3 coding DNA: TGCGCCAGCAGCCCCACGGACAGGGGCAATGGCTACACCTTC. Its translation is CASSPTDRGNGYTF.

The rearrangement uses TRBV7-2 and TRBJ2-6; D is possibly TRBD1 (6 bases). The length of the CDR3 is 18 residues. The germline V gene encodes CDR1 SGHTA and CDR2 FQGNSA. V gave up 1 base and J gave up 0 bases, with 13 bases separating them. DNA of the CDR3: TGTGCCAGCAGCTTAGTGGGCGCAGGGGCCTCTGGGGCCAACGTCCTGACTTTC. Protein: CASSLVGAGASGANVLTF.

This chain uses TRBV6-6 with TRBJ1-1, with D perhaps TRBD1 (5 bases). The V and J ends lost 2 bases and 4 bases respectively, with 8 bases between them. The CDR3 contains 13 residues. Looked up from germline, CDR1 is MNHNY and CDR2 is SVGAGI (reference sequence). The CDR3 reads CASSYIGGTEAFF. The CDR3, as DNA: TGTGCCAGCAGTTACATCGGGGGCACTGAAGCTTTCTTT.

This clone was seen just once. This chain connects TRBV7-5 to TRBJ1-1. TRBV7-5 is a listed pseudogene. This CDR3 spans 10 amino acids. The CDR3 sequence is CVRSLALAFF. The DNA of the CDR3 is TGTGTCAGAAGCTTAGCTTTGGCTTTCTTT.

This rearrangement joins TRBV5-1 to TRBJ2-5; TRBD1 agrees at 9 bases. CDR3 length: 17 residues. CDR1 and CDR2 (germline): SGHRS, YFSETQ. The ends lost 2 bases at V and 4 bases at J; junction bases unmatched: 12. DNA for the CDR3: TGCGCCAGCAGCTTAATCATAACAGGGGGCGGAGGAGAGACCCAGTACTTC. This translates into CASSLIITGGGGETQYF.

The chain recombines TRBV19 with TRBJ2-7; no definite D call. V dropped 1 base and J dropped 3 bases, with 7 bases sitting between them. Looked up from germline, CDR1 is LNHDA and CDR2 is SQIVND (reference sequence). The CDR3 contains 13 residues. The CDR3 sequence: CASSIGTDYEQYF. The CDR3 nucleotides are TGTGCCAGTAGTATAGGAACAGACTACGAGCAGTACTTC.

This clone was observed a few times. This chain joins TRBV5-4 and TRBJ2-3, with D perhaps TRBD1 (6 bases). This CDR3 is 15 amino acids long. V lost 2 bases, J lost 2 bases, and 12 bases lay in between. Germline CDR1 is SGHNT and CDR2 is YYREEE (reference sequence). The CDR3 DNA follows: TGTGCCAGCAGCTTCAAAGGGGGTCCCACAGATACGCAGTATTTT. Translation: CASSFKGGPTDTQYF.

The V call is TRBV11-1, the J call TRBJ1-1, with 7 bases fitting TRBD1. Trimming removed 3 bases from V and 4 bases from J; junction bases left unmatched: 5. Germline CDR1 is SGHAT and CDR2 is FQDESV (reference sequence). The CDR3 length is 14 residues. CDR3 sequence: CASSFPGQTTEAFF. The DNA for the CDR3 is TGTGCCAGCAGCTTTCCGGGACAGACCACTGAAGCTTTCTTT.

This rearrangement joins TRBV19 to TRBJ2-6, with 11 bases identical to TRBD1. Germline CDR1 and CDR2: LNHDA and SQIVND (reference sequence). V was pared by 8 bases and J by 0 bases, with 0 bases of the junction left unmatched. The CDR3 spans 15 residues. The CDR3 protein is CASGTGGSGANVLTF. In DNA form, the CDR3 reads TGTGCCAGTGGGACAGGGGGCTCTGGGGCCAACGTCCTGACTTTC.

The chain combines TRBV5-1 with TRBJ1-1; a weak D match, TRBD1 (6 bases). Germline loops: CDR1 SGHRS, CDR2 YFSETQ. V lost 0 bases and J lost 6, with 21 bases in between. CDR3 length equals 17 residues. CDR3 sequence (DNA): TGCGCCAGCAGCTTGGCCGTACAGTCCAGGGGTCTGTCTGAAGCTTTCTTT. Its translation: CASSLAVQSRGLSEAFF.

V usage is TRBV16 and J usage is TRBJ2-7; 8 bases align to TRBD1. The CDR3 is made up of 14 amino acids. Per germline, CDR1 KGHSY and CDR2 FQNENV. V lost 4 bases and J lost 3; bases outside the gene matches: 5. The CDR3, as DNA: TGTGCCAGCAGCCCCAGGGGGCCCCACTACGAGCAGTACTTC. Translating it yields CASSPRGPHYEQYF. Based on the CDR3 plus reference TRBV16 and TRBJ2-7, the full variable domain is GEEVAQTPKHLVRGEGQKAKLYCAPIKGHSYVFWYQQVLKNEFKFLISFQNENVFDETGMPKERFSAKCLPNSPCSLEIQATKLEDSAVYFCASSPRGPHYEQYFGPGTRLTVT.

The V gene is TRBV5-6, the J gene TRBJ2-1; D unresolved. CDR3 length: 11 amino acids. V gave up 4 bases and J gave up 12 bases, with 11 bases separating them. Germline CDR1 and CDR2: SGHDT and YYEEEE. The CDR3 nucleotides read TGTGCCAGCAGCACCGGGCAGGTGCAGTTCTTC. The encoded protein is CASSTGQVQFF.

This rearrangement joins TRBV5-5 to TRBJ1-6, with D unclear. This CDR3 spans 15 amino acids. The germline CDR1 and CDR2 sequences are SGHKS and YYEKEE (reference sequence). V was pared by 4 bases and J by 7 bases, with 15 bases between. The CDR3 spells CASSPLTEPNSPLHF. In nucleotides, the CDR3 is TGTGCCAGCAGCCCCTTGACTGAACCCAATTCACCCCTCCACTTT.

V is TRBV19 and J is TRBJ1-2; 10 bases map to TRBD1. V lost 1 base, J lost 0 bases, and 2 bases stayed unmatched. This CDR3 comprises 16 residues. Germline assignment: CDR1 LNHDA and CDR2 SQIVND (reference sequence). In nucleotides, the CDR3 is TGTGCCAGTAGTATAGGGGGACAGGGGACTAACTATGGCTACACCTTC. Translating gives CASSIGGQGTNYGYTF.

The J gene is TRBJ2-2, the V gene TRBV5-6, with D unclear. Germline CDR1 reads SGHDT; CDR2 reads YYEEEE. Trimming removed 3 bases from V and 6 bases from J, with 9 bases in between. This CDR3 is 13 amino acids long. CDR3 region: CASSSRPAGELFF. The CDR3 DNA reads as TGTGCCAGCAGCTCGCGGCCAGCCGGGGAGCTGTTTTTT.

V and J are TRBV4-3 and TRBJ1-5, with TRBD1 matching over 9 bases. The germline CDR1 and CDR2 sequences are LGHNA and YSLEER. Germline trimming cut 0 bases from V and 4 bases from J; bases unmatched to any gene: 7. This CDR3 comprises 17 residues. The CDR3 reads CASSQDMSGTGNQPQHF. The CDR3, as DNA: TGCGCCAGCAGCCAAGATATGAGTGGGACAGGGAATCAGCCCCAGCATTTT.

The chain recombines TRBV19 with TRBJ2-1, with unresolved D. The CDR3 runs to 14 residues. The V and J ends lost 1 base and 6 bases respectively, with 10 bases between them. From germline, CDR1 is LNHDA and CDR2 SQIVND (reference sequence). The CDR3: CASSIVGRSNEQFF. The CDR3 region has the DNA TGTGCCAGTAGTATAGTCGGCAGATCCAATGAGCAGTTCTTC.

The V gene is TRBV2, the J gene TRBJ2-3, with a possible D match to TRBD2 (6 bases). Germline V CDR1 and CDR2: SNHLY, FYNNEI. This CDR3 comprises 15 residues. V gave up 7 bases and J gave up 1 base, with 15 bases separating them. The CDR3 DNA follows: TGTGCCAGCACCCCCAGACTAGGTGGCACAGATACGCAGTATTTT. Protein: CASTPRLGGTDTQYF.